This entry describes one T cell receptor beta chain. The PCR was carried out with 60 Vbeta primers and 13 Jbeta primers. The table came from immunoSEQ multiplex PCR; TCRdb's copy has only in-frame clones and leaves some out. The table shows roughly 93,000 clones, with about 76% occurring only once. The entry originates in a study of cytomegalovirus exposure and HLA in healthy donors. After removal of 6 bases from V and 5 bases from J, the junction contained 7 bases not matched to a gene. Germline V gene lookup returns CDR1 SNHLY and CDR2 FYNNEI. CDR3 length: 15 residues. This receptor was obtained from a human donor in good health. Sample: PBMCs. The chain combines TRBV2 with TRBJ1-1; 12 positions match TRBD1. In DNA, the CDR3 is TGTGCCAGCAGCGGGACAGGGGGCGCGGTAACTGAAGCTTTCTTT. It is translated as CASSGTGGAVTEAFF.